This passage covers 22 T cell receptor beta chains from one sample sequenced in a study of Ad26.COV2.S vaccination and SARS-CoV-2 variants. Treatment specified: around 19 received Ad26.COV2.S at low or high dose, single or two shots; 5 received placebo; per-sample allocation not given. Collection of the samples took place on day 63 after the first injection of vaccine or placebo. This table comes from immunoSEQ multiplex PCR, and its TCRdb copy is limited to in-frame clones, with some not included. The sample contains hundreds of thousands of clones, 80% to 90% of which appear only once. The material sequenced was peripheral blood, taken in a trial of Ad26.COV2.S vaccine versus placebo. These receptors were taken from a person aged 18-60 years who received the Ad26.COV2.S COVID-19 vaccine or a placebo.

The chain's CDR3 is CSLAGEETGELFF. The CDR3 DNA is TGCAGCCTAGCGGGAGAAGAGACCGGGGAGCTGTTTTTT. V and J are TRBV29-1 and TRBJ2-2, with 10 positions matching TRBD2. Germline-derived CDR1 and CDR2 are SQVTM and ANQGSEA. CDR3 length: 13 amino acids. The V segment lost 8 bases and the J segment 5 bases; nucleotides outside the gene matches: 5.

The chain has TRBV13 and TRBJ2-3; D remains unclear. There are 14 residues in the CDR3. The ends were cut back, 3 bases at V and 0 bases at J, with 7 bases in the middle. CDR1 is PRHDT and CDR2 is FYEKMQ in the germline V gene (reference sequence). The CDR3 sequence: CASSFSSSTDTQYF. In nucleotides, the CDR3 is TGTGCCAGCAGCTTTAGTTCCAGCACAGATACGCAGTATTTT.

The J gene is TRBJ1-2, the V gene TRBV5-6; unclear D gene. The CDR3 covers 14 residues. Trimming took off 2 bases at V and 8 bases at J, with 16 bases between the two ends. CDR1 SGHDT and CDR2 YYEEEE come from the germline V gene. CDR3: CASSFWAAARGYTF. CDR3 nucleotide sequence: TGTGCCAGCAGCTTTTGGGCCGCGGCTCGGGGCTACACCTTC.

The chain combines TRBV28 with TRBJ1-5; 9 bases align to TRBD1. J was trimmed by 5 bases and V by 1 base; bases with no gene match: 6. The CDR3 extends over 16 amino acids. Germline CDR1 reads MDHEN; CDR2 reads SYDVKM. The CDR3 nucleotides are TGTGCCAGCAGTTTATTGAGTGACAGGGGGTATCAGCCCCAGCATTTT. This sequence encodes CASSLLSDRGYQPQHF.

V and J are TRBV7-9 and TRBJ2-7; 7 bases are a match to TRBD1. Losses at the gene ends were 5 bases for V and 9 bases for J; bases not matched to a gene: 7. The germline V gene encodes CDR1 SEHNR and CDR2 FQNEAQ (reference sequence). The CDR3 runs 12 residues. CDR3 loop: CASSIQGRGQYF. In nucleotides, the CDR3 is TGTGCCAGCAGCATACAGGGGCGAGGGCAGTACTTC. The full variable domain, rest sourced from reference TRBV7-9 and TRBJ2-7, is DTGVSQNPRHKITKRGQNVTFRCDPISEHNRLYWYRQTLGQGPEFLTYFQNEAQLEKSRLLSDRFSAERPKGSFSTLEIQRTEQGDSAMYLCASSIQGRGQYFGPGTRLTVT.

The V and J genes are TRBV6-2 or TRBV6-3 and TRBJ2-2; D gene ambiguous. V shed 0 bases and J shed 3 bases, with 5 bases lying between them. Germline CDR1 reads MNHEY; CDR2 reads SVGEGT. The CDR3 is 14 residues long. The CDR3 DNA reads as TGTGCCAGCAGTTACTCCACCGACACCGGGGAGCTGTTTTTT. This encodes CASSYSTDTGELFF.

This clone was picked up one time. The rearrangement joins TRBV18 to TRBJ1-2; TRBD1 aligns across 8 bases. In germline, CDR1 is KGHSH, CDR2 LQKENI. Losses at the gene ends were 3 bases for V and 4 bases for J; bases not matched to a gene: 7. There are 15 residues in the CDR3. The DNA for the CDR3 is TGTGCCAGCTCACCCCTCGACAGGGGCGGCTATGGCTACACCTTC. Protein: CASSPLDRGGYGYTF.

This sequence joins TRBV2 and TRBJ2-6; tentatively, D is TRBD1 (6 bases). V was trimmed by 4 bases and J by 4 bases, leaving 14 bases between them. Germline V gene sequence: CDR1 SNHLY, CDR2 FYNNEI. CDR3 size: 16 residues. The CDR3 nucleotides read TGTGCCAGCAGTGTTGATTCAGGGGCCGGGGCCAACGTCCTGACTTTC. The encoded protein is CASSVDSGAGANVLTF.

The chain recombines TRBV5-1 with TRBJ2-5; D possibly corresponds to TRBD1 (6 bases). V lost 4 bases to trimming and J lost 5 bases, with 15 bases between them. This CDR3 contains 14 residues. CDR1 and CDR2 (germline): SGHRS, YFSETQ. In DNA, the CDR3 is TGCGCCAGCAGCCGGGTCCAGGGGAGTGAGACCCAGTACTTC. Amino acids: CASSRVQGSETQYF. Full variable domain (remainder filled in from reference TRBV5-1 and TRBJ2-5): KAGVTQTPRYLIKTRGQQVTLSCSPISGHRSVSWYQQTPGQGLQFLFEYFSETQRNKGNFPGRFSGRQFSNSRSEMNVSTLELGDSALYLCASSRVQGSETQYFGPGTRLLVL.

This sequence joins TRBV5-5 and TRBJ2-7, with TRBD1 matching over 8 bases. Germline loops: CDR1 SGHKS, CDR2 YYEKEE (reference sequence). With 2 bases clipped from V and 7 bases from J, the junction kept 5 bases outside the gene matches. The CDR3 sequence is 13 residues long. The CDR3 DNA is TGTGCCAGCAGCTTCAGGGGGCCGGGGGAGCAGTACTTC. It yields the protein CASSFRGPGEQYF. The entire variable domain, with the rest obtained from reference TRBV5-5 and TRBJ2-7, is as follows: DAGVTQSPTHLIKTRGQQVTLRCSPISGHKSVSWYQQVLGQGPQFIFQYYEKEERGRGNFPDRFSARQFPNYSSELNVNALLLGDSALYLCASSFRGPGEQYFGPGTRLTVT.

CDR3 sequence (DNA): TGTGCCAGCAGCTTAGTCAAGTCCGGAGCGAGCTCCTACAATGAGCAGTTCTTC. Translating it yields CASSLVKSGASSYNEQFF. This chain joins TRBV13 and TRBJ2-1; D is ambiguous. Trimming pared 1 base from V and 0 bases from J, leaving 16 bases between. Germline V gene data show CDR1 as PRHDT and CDR2 as FYEKMQ (reference sequence). There are 18 residues in the CDR3.

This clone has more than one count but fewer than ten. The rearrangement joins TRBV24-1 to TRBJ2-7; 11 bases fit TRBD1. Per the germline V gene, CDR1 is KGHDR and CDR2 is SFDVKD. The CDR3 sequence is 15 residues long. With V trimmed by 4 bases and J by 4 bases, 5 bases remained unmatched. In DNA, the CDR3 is TGTGCCACCAGTGACCAGGGACAGGGGGTATACGAGCAGTACTTC. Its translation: CATSDQGQGVYEQYF.

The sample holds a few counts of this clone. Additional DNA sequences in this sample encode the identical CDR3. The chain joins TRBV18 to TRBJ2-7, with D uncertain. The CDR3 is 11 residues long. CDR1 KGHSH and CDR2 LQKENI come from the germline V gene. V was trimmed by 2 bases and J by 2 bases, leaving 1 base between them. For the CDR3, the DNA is TGTGCCAGCTCACCAGCCTACGAGCAGTACTTC. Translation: CASSPAYEQYF.

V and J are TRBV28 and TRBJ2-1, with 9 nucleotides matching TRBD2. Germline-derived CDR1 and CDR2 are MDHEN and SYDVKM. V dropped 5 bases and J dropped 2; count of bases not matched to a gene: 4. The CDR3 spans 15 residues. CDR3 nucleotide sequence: TGTGCCAGCAGTCCTATAGCGGGAGCCTACAATGAGCAGTTCTTC. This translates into CASSPIAGAYNEQFF. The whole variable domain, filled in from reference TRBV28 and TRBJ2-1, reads DVKVTQSSRYLVKRTGEKVFLECVQDMDHENMFWYRQDPGLGLRLIYFSYDVKMKEKGDIPEGYSVSREKKERFSLILESASTNQTSMYLCASSPIAGAYNEQFFGPGTRLTVL.

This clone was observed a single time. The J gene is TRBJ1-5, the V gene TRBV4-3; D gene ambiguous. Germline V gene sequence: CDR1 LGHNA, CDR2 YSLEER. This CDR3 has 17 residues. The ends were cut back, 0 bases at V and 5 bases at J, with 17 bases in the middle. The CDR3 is CASSQDYGLWGDQPQHF. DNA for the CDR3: TGCGCCAGCAGCCAAGATTATGGACTCTGGGGAGATCAGCCCCAGCATTTT.

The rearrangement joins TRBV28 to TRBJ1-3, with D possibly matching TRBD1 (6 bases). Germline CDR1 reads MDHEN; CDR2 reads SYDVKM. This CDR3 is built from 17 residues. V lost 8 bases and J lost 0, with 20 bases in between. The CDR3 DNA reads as TGTGCCAGCGGCCACCGTCCGGGACATTTCTCTGGAAACACCATATATTTT. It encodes CASGHRPGHFSGNTIYF.

The CDR3: CASRSEGRINTEAFF. The DNA of the CDR3 is TGTGCCAGCAGGTCCGAGGGTCGAATTAACACTGAAGCTTTCTTT. V gene TRBV6-5 combines with J gene TRBJ1-1, with unresolved D. Germline CDR1 reads MNHEY; CDR2 reads SVGAGI. The ends were cut back, 6 bases at V and 2 bases at J, with 16 bases in the middle. This CDR3 region has 15 residues.

CDR3 sequence: CASSRGRLQETQYF. Written as DNA, the CDR3 is TGTGCCAGCAGCCGAGGGAGGCTCCAAGAGACCCAGTACTTC. The V and J genes are TRBV11-2 and TRBJ2-5; D possibly corresponds to TRBD2 (6 bases). CDR3 size: 14 residues. The V gene lost 5 bases and the J gene lost 1 base, with 11 bases spanning the gap. CDR1 SGHAT and CDR2 FQNNGV come from the germline V gene.

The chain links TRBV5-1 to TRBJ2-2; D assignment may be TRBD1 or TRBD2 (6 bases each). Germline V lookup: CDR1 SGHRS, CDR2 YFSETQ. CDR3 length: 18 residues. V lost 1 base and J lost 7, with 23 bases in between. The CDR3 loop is CASSLWADRSGEVGELFF. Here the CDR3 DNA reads TGCGCCAGCAGCTTGTGGGCCGACCGGTCAGGGGAGGTCGGGGAGCTGTTTTTT.

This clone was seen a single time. The CDR3 DNA is TGCGCCAGCAGCCAAGGAGGAGCGGGGTACAATGAGCAGTTCTTC. Its protein is CASSQGGAGYNEQFF. The chain combines TRBV4-1 with TRBJ2-1; 7 bases are a match to TRBD2. V was pared by 1 base and J by 4 bases, with 4 bases of the junction left unmatched. Germline CDR1 MGHRA, CDR2 YSYEKL. The CDR3 totals 15 residues.

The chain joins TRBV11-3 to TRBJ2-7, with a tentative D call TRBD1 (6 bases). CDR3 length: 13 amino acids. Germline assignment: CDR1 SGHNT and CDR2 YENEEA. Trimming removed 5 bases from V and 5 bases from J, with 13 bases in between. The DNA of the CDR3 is TGTGCCAGCAGCCAAGGAAGGGGGAACGAGCAGTACTTC. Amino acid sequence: CASSQGRGNEQYF.

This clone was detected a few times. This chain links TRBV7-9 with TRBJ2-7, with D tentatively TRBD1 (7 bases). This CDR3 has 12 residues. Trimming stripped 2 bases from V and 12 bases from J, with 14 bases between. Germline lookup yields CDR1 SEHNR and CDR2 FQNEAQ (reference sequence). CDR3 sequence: CASSLSDREVYF. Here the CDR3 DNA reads TGTGCCAGCAGCTTATCCGACAGGGAGGTGTACTTC.